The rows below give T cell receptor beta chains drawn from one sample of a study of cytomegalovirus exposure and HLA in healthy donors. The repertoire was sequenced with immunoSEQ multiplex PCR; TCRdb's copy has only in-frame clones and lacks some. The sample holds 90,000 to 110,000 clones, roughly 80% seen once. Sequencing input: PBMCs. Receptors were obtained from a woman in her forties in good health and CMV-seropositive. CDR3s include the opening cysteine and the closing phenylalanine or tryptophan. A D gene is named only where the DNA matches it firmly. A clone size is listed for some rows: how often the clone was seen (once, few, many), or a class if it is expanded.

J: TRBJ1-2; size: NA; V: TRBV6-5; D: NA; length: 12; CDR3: CASSYSRHSYTF; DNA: TGTGCCAGCAGTTACTCAAGACATAGCTACACCTTC
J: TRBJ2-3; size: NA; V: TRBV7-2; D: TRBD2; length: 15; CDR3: CASSLGSASGDTQYF; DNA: TGTGCCAGCAGCTTAGGGTCGGCTAGCGGGGATACGCAGTATTTT
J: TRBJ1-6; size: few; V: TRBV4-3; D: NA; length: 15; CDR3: CASSPQGGDWPPLHF; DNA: TGCGCCAGCAGCCCCCAGGGAGGGGATTGGCCACCCCTCCACTTT
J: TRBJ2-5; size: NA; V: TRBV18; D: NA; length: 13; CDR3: CASSLRSQETQYF; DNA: TGTGCCAGCTCACTACGGTCCCAAGAGACCCAGTACTTC
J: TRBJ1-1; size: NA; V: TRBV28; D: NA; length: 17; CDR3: CASSLGSRGGWRTEAFF; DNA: TGTGCCAGCAGTTTAGGGTCTCGGGGGGGTTGGCGGACTGAAGCTTTCTTT
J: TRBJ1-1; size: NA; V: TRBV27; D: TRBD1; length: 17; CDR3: CASSLVDRVGTNTEAFF; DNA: TGTGCCAGCAGTTTAGTCGACAGGGTGGGGACGAACACTGAAGCTTTCTTT
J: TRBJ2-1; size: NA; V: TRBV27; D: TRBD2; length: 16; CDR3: CASSPRLAGGRNEQFF; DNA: TGTGCCAGCAGTCCCAGACTAGCGGGGGGGCGGAATGAGCAGTTCTTC
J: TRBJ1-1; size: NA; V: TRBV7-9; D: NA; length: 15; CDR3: CASSLSQAAGTEAFF; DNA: TGTGCCAGCAGCTTAAGTCAGGCGGCGGGGACTGAAGCTTTCTTT
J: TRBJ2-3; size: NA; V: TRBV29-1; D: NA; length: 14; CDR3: CSGGRGELVDTQYF; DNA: TGCAGCGGAGGGCGAGGCGAATTAGTAGATACGCAGTATTTT
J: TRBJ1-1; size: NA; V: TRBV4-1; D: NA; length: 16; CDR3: CASSQDPGARNTEAFF; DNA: TGCGCCAGCAGCCAAGATCCAGGGGCCCGGAACACTGAAGCTTTCTTT
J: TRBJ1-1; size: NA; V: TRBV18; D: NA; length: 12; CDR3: CASSPPGERAFF; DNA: TGTGCCAGCTCACCCCCCGGAGAAAGAGCTTTCTTT
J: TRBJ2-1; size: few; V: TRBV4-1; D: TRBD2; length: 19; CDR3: CASSQDQLAGGGSYDEQFF; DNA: TGCGCCAGCAGCCAAGACCAACTAGCGGGAGGGGGGTCCTACGATGAGCAGTTCTTC
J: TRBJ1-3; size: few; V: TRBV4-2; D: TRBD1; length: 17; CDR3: CASSQGQGPSSGNTIYF; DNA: TGTGCCAGCAGCCAAGGACAGGGTCCGAGCTCTGGAAACACCATATATTTT
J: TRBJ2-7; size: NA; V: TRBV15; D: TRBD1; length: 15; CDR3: CATSRAEGQSYEQYF; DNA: TGTGCCACCAGCAGGGCCGAGGGACAGAGCTACGAGCAGTACTTC
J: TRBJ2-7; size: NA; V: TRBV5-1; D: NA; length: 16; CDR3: CASSVDLLAVPFPRHF; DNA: TGCGCCAGCAGCGTGGATCTACTTGCGGTGCCTTTTCCTCGGCACTTC
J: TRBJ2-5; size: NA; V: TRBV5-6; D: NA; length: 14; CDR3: CASSSSVYQETQYF; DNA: TGTGCCAGCAGCTCGTCGGTGTACCAAGAGACCCAGTACTTC
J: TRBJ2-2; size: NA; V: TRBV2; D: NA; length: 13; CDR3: CASSQTETGELFF; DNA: TGTGCCAGCAGTCAGACAGAAACCGGGGAGCTGTTTTTT
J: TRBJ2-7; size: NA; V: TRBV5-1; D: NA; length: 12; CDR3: CASSLGQYEQYF; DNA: TGCGCCAGCAGCTTGGGACAGTACGAGCAGTACTTC
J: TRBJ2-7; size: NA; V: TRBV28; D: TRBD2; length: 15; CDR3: CASSLYLAGADEQYF; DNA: TGTGCCAGCAGTTTATACCTAGCGGGGGCCGACGAGCAGTACTTC
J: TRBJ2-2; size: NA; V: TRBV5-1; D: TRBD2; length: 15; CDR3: CASSLGTGGTGELFF; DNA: TGCGCCAGCAGCTTGGGTACGGGGGGCACCGGGGAGCTGTTTTTT
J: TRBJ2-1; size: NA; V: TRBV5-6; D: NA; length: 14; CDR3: CASIDSRLNNEQFF; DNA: TGTGCCAGCATCGACAGCAGGTTAAACAATGAGCAGTTCTTC
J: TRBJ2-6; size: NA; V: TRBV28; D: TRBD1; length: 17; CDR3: CASNAGTGVSGANVLTF; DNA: TGTGCCAGCAATGCCGGGACAGGGGTTTCTGGGGCCAACGTCCTGACTTTC
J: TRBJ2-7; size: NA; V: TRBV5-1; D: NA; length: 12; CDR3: CASSFGVGEQYF; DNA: TGCGCCAGCAGCTTCGGGGTCGGCGAGCAGTACTTC
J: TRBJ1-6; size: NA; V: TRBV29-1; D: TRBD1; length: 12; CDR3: CSVGTGNSPLHF; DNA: TGCAGCGTTGGGACAGGGAATTCACCCCTCCACTTT
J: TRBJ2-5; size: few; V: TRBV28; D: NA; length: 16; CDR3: CASSFLGGDGRETQYF; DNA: TGTGCCAGCAGTTTTCTAGGGGGGGACGGCAGGGAGACCCAGTACTTC
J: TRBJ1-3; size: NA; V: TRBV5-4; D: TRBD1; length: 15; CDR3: CASSSPGTAGNTIYF; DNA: TGTGCCAGCAGCTCCCCGGGGACAGCTGGAAACACCATATATTTT